This entry lists 29 T cell receptor beta chains sequenced from one sample in a study of shared clonotypes between healthy human individuals. The method was immunoSEQ multiplex PCR; TCRdb's version includes in-frame clones alone and lacks a portion of them. The sample lists about 2.3 million clones, 85% to 95% seen once, with approximately 0.4% in the top ten. The sequencing sample was made of naive CD4+ T cells from PBMCs. Subset specified: CD45RA+ positively selected. All receptors come from a man in his late teens or twenties in good health. Some clones in this sample may be carry-over from other donors' samples.

The table lists this clone with a count of one. The V and J genes are TRBV10-1 and TRBJ2-1; 10 bases match TRBD2. The V segment lost 6 bases and the J segment 6 bases; nucleotides outside the gene matches: 11. The germline V gene has CDR1 WNHNN and CDR2 SYGVQD (reference sequence). This CDR3 contains 16 residues. The CDR3 DNA reads TGCGCCAGCAGCCTACTAGCGGGGAAAGGGGTCAATGAGCAGTTCTTC. As protein: CASSLLAGKGVNEQFF.

A single count supports this clone. The chain has TRBV15 and TRBJ2-4; a possible D gene is TRBD1 (7 bases). Germline V gene sequence: CDR1 LNHNV, CDR2 YYDKDF (reference sequence). This CDR3 contains 13 residues. Trimming cost V 8 bases and J 7 bases, with 15 bases left between them. CDR3 DNA: TGTGCCACCGAGGAGGGGGCAGGGAACATTCAGTACTTC. This gives the protein CATEEGAGNIQYF.

V and J are TRBV2 and TRBJ2-3, with 7 bases identical to TRBD2. Trimming at V came to 3 bases and at J to 6 bases, leaving 9 bases not matched to a gene. CDR3 size: 15 residues. In germline, CDR1 is SNHLY, CDR2 FYNNEI. The DNA for the CDR3 is TGTGCCAGCAGTGAGGGGGACTACCCGCCGGATACGCAGTATTTT. As protein: CASSEGDYPPDTQYF.

V gene TRBV5-6 combines with J gene TRBJ2-5; D is undetermined. With 0 bases removed from V and 5 bases from J, the gap between germline ends came to 11 bases. The germline V gene encodes CDR1 SGHDT and CDR2 YYEEEE. There are 14 residues in the CDR3. CDR3 sequence reads: CASSLAVLWETQYF. The CDR3 DNA sequence: TGTGCCAGCAGCTTGGCGGTCCTCTGGGAGACCCAGTACTTC.

The chain joins TRBV11-2 to TRBJ2-7; D gene uncertain. CDR1 and CDR2 from the germline V gene are SGHAT and FQNNGV. V shed 0 bases and J shed 0 bases, with 9 bases lying between them. There are 15 residues in the CDR3. DNA of the CDR3: TGTGCCAGCAGCTTAGATAGATTGGTCTCCTACGAGCAGTACTTC. Encoded protein: CASSLDRLVSYEQYF.

The chain links TRBV7-6 to TRBJ2-2, with no clear D. This CDR3 has 15 residues. Germline CDR1 and CDR2: SGHVS and FNYEAQ. The V and J ends lost 5 bases and 2 bases respectively, with 12 bases between them. The CDR3 spells CASSISGVNTGELFF. The CDR3 DNA reads as TGTGCCAGCAGCATATCAGGAGTTAACACCGGGGAGCTGTTTTTT.

The count of this clone is one. V gene TRBV28 combines with J gene TRBJ2-1; D gene ambiguous. The germline gives CDR1 MDHEN, CDR2 SYDVKM. The CDR3 runs 14 residues. The V end was cut by 7 bases, the J end by 6 bases, with 16 bases between. In nucleotides, the CDR3 is TGTGCCAGCACGTTTAGGCGAGCTCCCAATGAGCAGTTCTTC. Translating gives CASTFRRAPNEQFF.

To note about this clone: Other nucleotide sequences from this sample produce the same CDR3. The rearrangement joins TRBV18 to TRBJ2-5; D possibly matches TRBD1 or TRBD2 (5 bases each). The CDR3 spans 13 residues. Germline CDR1 reads KGHSH; CDR2 reads LQKENI. The V end was cut by 0 bases, the J end by 5 bases, with 7 bases between. The CDR3, as DNA: TGTGCCAGCTCACCACCAGGGGAGGAGACCCAGTACTTC. Translation gives CASSPPGEETQYF.

V gene TRBV19 combines with J gene TRBJ1-1; 11 bases fit TRBD1. From germline, CDR1 is LNHDA and CDR2 SQIVND (reference sequence). After removal of 7 bases from V and 1 base from J, the junction contained 5 bases not matched to a gene. There are 15 residues in the CDR3. This CDR3 reads CASTGTGGTNTEAFF. CDR3 DNA: TGTGCCAGTACTGGGACAGGGGGGACGAACACTGAAGCTTTCTTT. Drawing the rest from reference TRBV19 and TRBJ1-1, the complete variable domain is DGGITQSPKYLFRKEGQNVTLSCEQNLNHDAMYWYRQDPGQGLRLIYYSQIVNDFQKGDIAEGYSVSREKKESFPLTVTSAQKNPTAFYLCASTGTGGTNTEAFFGQGTRLTVV.

This chain joins TRBV9 and TRBJ2-2; possibly TRBD1 or TRBD2 for D (5 bases each). The V gene's germline CDR1 is SGDLS and CDR2 YYNGEE. V lost 0 bases, J lost 0 bases, and 12 bases lay in between. The CDR3 contains 17 residues. CDR3 bases: TGTGCCAGCAGCGTAGTAGAGGGGCCCCCGAACACCGGGGAGCTGTTTTTT. Residues: CASSVVEGPPNTGELFF.

CDR3 amino acids: CASRDAGEAFF. DNA for the CDR3: TGTGCCAGCAGAGACGCAGGGGAAGCTTTCTTT. The rearrangement links TRBV2 to TRBJ1-1, with a tentative D call TRBD1 (5 bases). The CDR3 has 11 amino acids. Per the germline V gene, CDR1 is SNHLY and CDR2 is FYNNEI. V dropped 6 bases and J dropped 8 bases, with 10 bases sitting between them.

This chain uses TRBV6-1 with TRBJ1-1; possible D gene TRBD1, 6 bases. The CDR3 loop spans 13 amino acids. Germline V CDR1 and CDR2: MNHNS, SASEGT. V gave up 10 bases and J gave up 0 bases, with 12 bases separating them. This CDR3 reads CATQTGMNTEAFF. The CDR3 DNA follows: TGTGCCACCCAGACAGGAATGAACACTGAAGCTTTCTTT.

This chain joins TRBV7-9 and TRBJ1-4; possible D gene TRBD1, 5 bases. Germline CDR1 is SEHNR and CDR2 is FQNEAQ (reference sequence). The CDR3 is 14 residues long. V shed 3 bases and J shed 7 bases, with 12 bases lying between them. The CDR3 protein is CASSFGTESEKLFF. CDR3 coding DNA: TGTGCCAGCAGCTTCGGGACTGAGAGTGAAAAACTGTTTTTT.

The chain combines TRBV27 with TRBJ2-1; no reliable D call. Trimming took off 3 bases at V and 0 bases at J, with 12 bases between the two ends. Germline assignment: CDR1 MNHEY and CDR2 SMNVEV (reference sequence). This CDR3 has 16 amino acids. The CDR3 loop is CASSFVTASSYNEQFF. The CDR3 nucleotides are TGTGCCAGCAGTTTCGTAACAGCCTCCTCCTACAATGAGCAGTTCTTC.

The gene calls are TRBV6-4 and TRBJ2-5; D possibly corresponds to TRBD1 (7 bases). Germline lookup yields CDR1 MRHNA and CDR2 SNTAGT. The CDR3 totals 17 residues. The V and J ends lost 3 bases and 1 base respectively, with 18 bases between them. Here the CDR3 reads CASSDIKSGGCQETQYF. In DNA, the CDR3 is TGTGCCAGCAGTGATATCAAGTCAGGGGGGTGCCAAGAGACCCAGTACTTC.

The CDR3 DNA follows: TGTGCCAGTAGCACGACGGGCGCAGGGACTGAAGCTTTCTTT. Its protein is CASSTTGAGTEAFF. The chain uses TRBV19 and TRBJ1-1, with D possibly being TRBD1 (5 bases). The CDR3 contains 14 residues. The germline V and J ends were trimmed by 6 bases and 5 bases, with 16 bases remaining between them. Germline V gives CDR1 LNHDA, CDR2 SQIVND (reference sequence).

In its sample, this clone was seen a few times. The chain combines TRBV25-1 with TRBJ1-5, with a possible D match to TRBD1 (5 bases). Per the germline V gene, CDR1 is MGHDK and CDR2 is SYGVNS. Deletions cut 4 bases from V and 5 bases from J, with 15 bases between. The CDR3 length is 15 residues. CDR3 loop: CASSAPGTFDQPQHF. The CDR3 DNA is TGTGCCAGCAGTGCCCCCGGGACCTTCGATCAGCCCCAGCATTTT.

The V call is TRBV10-2, the J call TRBJ1-2, with unresolved D. The CDR3 length is 13 residues. Germline values: CDR1 WSHSY, CDR2 SAAADI. The V gene lost 5 bases and the J gene lost 0 bases, with 7 bases spanning the gap. The CDR3 nucleotides are TGCGCCAGCAGTCCATCCCCTAACTATGGCTACACCTTC. This codes for CASSPSPNYGYTF.

The rearrangement joins TRBV6-1 to TRBJ2-6; D not certain. Germline values: CDR1 MNHNS, CDR2 SASEGT. The length of the CDR3 is 17 residues. V lost 2 bases and J lost 8, with 19 bases in between. The CDR3 loop reads CASSEFSPAGMPNVLTF. CDR3 in DNA: TGTGCCAGCAGTGAATTTAGCCCGGCTGGGATGCCCAACGTCCTGACTTTC.

This clone was recorded only once. This chain links TRBV9 with TRBJ2-2, with D perhaps TRBD1 (5 bases). Germline CDR1 and CDR2: SGDLS and YYNGEE. This CDR3 spans 17 amino acids. V was clipped by 0 bases and J by 5 bases, with 17 bases between them. The CDR3 nucleotides read TGTGCCAGCAGCGTAGTCCCCAGTGACAGCCTGACCGGGGAGCTGTTTTTT. Amino acid sequence: CASSVVPSDSLTGELFF.

The chain joins TRBV4-1 to TRBJ2-2; 9 bases agree with TRBD2. The germline CDR1 and CDR2 sequences are MGHRA and YSYEKL. Trimming at V came to 1 base and at J to 4 bases, leaving 7 bases not matched to a gene. The CDR3 runs 17 residues. The CDR3 nucleotides read TGCGCCAGCAGCCAAGGACTAGCGGTAGCTGTCACCGGGGAGCTGTTTTTT. Translation gives CASSQGLAVAVTGELFF.

The V gene is TRBV6-6, the J gene TRBJ1-5, with D maybe TRBD1 (6 bases). CDR3 length: 14 amino acids. Trimming removed 0 bases from V and 4 bases from J, with 7 bases in between. Looked up from germline, CDR1 is MNHNY and CDR2 is SVGAGI (reference sequence). The CDR3 protein is CASSYSDRNQPQHF. The CDR3 coding sequence is TGTGCCAGCAGTTACTCGGACAGAAATCAGCCCCAGCATTTT.

V gene TRBV5-1 combines with J gene TRBJ2-2; D is ambiguous. CDR1 SGHRS and CDR2 YFSETQ come from the germline V gene. This CDR3 has 15 amino acids. The V end lost 4 bases, the J end lost 2 bases, and 12 bases lay between the germline ends. The CDR3 DNA follows: TGCGCCAGCAGCGTGAACGGCCCTAACACCGGGGAGCTGTTTTTT. Protein sequence: CASSVNGPNTGELFF.

J is TRBJ2-5 and V is TRBV6-5; TRBD1 agrees at 8 bases. Per the germline V gene, CDR1 is MNHEY and CDR2 is SVGAGI. V was clipped by 4 bases and J by 9 bases; unmatched bases: 7. The CDR3 extends over 13 amino acids. The CDR3: CASSSQGARAQYF. CDR3 coding DNA: TGTGCCAGCAGTTCCCAGGGGGCCCGTGCCCAGTACTTC.

The J gene is TRBJ2-1, the V gene TRBV5-4; 11 bases are shared with TRBD2. CDR3 length: 16 amino acids. Losses at the gene ends were 4 bases for V and 6 bases for J; bases not matched to a gene: 9. The germline gives CDR1 SGHNT, CDR2 YYREEE (reference sequence). In nucleotides, the CDR3 is TGTGCCAGCAGCCCCCCTAGCGGGAGGAGCCTCAATGAGCAGTTCTTC. Its protein is CASSPPSGRSLNEQFF.

This clone was seen just once. The chain carries TRBV2 and TRBJ1-1, with D unclear. The length of the CDR3 is 11 residues. With 6 bases removed from V and 10 bases from J, the gap between germline ends came to 12 bases. Germline V lookup: CDR1 SNHLY, CDR2 FYNNEI. As DNA, the CDR3 is TGTGCCAGCAGGGGGAGTGAGGCAGCTTTCTTT. Amino acids: CASRGSEAAFF.

The chain has TRBV9 and TRBJ2-7; possibly TRBD2 for D (6 bases). The CDR3 length is 14 residues. The V end lost 6 bases, the J end lost 1 base, and 14 bases lay between the germline ends. Germline V gene lookup returns CDR1 SGDLS and CDR2 YYNGEE. CDR3 amino acids: CASNLREESYEQYF. Written as DNA, the CDR3 is TGTGCCAGCAACCTTAGGGAGGAATCCTACGAGCAGTACTTC.

This chain uses TRBV7-9 with TRBJ2-2; 7 nucleotides match TRBD1. The CDR3 is made up of 16 amino acids. The J segment lost 1 base and the V segment lost 3 bases, leaving 5 bases of the junction unmatched. Per germline, CDR1 SEHNR and CDR2 FQNEAQ (reference sequence). CDR3 in amino acids: CASSFGTEVNTGELFF. The CDR3 bases are TGTGCCAGCAGCTTCGGGACAGAGGTGAACACCGGGGAGCTGTTTTTT. Based on the CDR3 plus reference TRBV7-9 and TRBJ2-2, the full variable domain is DTGVSQNPRHKITKRGQNVTFRCDPISEHNRLYWYRQTLGQGPEFLTYFQNEAQLEKSRLLSDRFSAERPKGSFSTLEIQRTEQGDSAMYLCASSFGTEVNTGELFFGEGSRLTVL.

The chain is built from TRBV5-1 and TRBJ1-2; D is uncertain. V lost 1 base to trimming and J lost 1 base, with 5 bases between them. The CDR3 loop spans 13 amino acids. Germline assignment: CDR1 SGHRS and CDR2 YFSETQ. CDR3 loop: CASSLTDNYGYTF. The CDR3 DNA is TGCGCCAGCAGCTTGACAGATAACTATGGCTACACCTTC.